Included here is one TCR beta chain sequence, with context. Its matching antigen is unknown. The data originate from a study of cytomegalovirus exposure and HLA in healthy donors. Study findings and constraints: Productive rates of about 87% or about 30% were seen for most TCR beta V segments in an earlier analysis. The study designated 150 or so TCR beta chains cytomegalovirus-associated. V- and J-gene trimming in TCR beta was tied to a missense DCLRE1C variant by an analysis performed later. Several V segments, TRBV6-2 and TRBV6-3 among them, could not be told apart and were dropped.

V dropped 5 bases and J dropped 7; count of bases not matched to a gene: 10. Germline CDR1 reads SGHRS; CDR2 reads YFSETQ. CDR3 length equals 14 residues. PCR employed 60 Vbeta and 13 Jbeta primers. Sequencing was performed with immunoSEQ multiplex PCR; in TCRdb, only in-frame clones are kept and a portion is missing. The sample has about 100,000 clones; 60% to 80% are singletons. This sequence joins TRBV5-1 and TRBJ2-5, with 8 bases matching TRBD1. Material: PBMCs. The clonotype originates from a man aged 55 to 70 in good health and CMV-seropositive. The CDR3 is CASSSLQGEGTQYF. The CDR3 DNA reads TGCGCCAGCAGTTCCCTACAGGGGGAAGGGACCCAGTACTTC.